This TCR beta chain stems from a study of HIV-infected patients and healthy controls. Findings and limits, study-wide: Apparent post-therapy Gini recovery among HIV-infected patients was not reproduced with size-matched repertoires. Compared with controls, mean Gini indices were significantly raised in HIV-infected repertoires, possibly indicating oligoclonality.

This clonotype was counted at least ten times. Its specificity is unknown. The CDR3 extends over 12 amino acids. Germline V lookup: CDR1 SGHAT, CDR2 FQDESV (reference sequence). V lost 2 bases to trimming and J lost 14 bases; unmatched junction nucleotides: 4. All unsorted peripheral T cells were captured because whole blood was used without fractionation. Reverse transcription used around 500 ng RNA and constant-region primers for alpha and beta. Separate chain-specific third strand synthesis with multiplexing indices produced the alpha and beta libraries. TCRdb re-derived calls from the 5' RACE reads in MiXCR, one entry per CDR3 protein. Altogether about 10,000 distinct CDR3 sequences are present, around 8% being singletons, with the ten largest covering roughly 5%.

The TCR sequence derives from an adult in good health. The sample taken for sequencing was blood. The gene calls are TRBV11-1 and TRBJ2-1; 9 bases agree with TRBD1. The CDR3 loop reads CASSLYRGLEFF. In DNA, the CDR3 is TGTGCCAGCAGCTTATACAGGGGGCTGGAGTTCTTC.